Presented here are 4 T cell receptor beta chains from one specimen sequenced in a study of spatial heterogeneity in lung cancer. General observations from the study: Mutation counts in tumors were tracked by counts of expanded intratumoral alpha and beta TCRs.

Time point indicated: sample taken at primary tumor resection. Antigen specificity for these receptors is unknown. TCRdb fed the 5' RACE reads into MiXCR, producing one record per CDR3 protein. Here the sample spans some 100,000 distinct CDR3 sequences, 4% to 4.5% being singletons. The starting material was lung tumor tissue, obtained at surgery. These receptors were taken from a male donor with early-stage non-small cell lung cancer.

This clonotype showed up just a few times. This chain joins TRBV5-6 and TRBJ1-2; D gene uncertain. The CDR3 has 17 residues. Looked up from germline, CDR1 is SGHDT and CDR2 is YYEEEE. Trimming shortened V by 4 bases and J by 3 bases, and 22 bases separated the two germline ends. The DNA of the CDR3 is TGTGCCAGCAGCCCGGATCCTTACACGGCCGGGGACTATGGCTACACCTTC. Translation: CASSPDPYTAGDYGYTF.

The CDR3 bases are TGTGCCAGCCGCGCTTTCTCGGGGCGGGGAAACACCATATATTTT. It specifies CASRAFSGRGNTIYF. The J gene is TRBJ1-3, the V gene TRBV27, with a weak D call TRBD1 (5 bases). Trimming took off 8 bases at V and 4 bases at J, with 18 bases between the two ends. The CDR3 covers 15 residues. Germline assignment: CDR1 MNHEY and CDR2 SMNVEV (reference sequence).

In this sample, this clonotype turned up many times. The V call is TRBV29-1, the J call TRBJ1-1; D uncertain. This CDR3 region has 11 residues. Germline V gene sequence: CDR1 SQVTM, CDR2 ANQGSEA. V was trimmed by 4 bases and J by 0 bases, leaving 3 bases between them. CDR3 in amino acids: CSVGVNTEAFF. CDR3 DNA: TGCAGCGTTGGTGTGAACACTGAAGCTTTCTTT.

Ten or more counts support this clonotype. The V gene is TRBV24-1, the J gene TRBJ2-2; perhaps TRBD2 as D (6 bases). Germline CDR1 and CDR2: KGHDR and SFDVKD. This CDR3 has 15 residues. V lost 2 bases and J lost 7, with 13 bases in between. The chain's CDR3 is CATSDYGGADGELFF. In DNA, the CDR3 is TGTGCCACCAGTGATTACGGGGGAGCGGACGGGGAGCTGTTTTTT.